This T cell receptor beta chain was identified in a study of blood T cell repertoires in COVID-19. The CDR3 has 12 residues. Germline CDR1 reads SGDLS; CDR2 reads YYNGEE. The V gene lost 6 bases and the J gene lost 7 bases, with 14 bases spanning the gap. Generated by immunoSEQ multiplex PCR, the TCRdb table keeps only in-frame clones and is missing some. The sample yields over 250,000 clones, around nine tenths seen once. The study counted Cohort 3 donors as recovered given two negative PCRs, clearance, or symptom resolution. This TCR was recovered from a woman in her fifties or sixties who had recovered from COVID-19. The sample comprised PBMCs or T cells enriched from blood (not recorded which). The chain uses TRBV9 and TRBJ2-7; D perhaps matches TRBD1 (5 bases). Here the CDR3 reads CASNSGIGEQYF. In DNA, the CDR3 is TGTGCCAGCAACTCAGGGATCGGGGAGCAGTACTTC.